This is a list of T cell receptor beta chains from one sample in a study of beta chain features in type 1 diabetes. The table came from immunoSEQ multiplex PCR; TCRdb's copy has only in-frame clones and leaves some out. The table records nearly 700,000 clones, around an eighth of them present only once. Sequencing was carried out using naive CD4+ T cells from blood. The receptor source for this set is a man younger than 35 with type 1 diabetes. Both conserved end residues are part of each CDR3. A D gene is named only where the DNA matches it firmly. Clone size is given for some rows only: seen once, a few or many times, or a class if the clone is expanded.

d_gene | j_gene | v_gene | abundance | CDR3aa | CDR3nt
TRBD2 | TRBJ2-3 | TRBV10-3 | - | CAISKASGGTDTQYF | TGTGCCATCAGTAAAGCTAGCGGGGGCACAGATACGCAGTATTTT
- | TRBJ2-3 | TRBV30 | - | CAWTQGGYTDTQYF | TGTGCCTGGACTCAGGGAGGCTACACAGATACGCAGTATTTT
- | TRBJ1-6 | TRBV20-1 | few | CSAGSPLHF | TGCAGTGCTGGATCACCCCTCCACTTT
- | TRBJ2-1 | TRBV11-3 | few | CASSLREEGEQFF | TGTGCCAGCAGCCTCAGGGAGGAGGGTGAGCAGTTCTTC
TRBD1 | TRBJ1-2 | TRBV5-1 | few | CASSSVPGGENYGYTF | TGCGCCAGCAGCTCCGTCCCAGGGGGCGAAAACTATGGCTACACCTTC
- | TRBJ1-6 | TRBV2 | - | CASKGESSYNSPLHF | TGTGCCAGCAAAGGGGAGAGCTCCTATAATTCACCCCTCCACTTT
TRBD1 | TRBJ2-5 | TRBV5-1 | few | CASSVGQGAPGETQYF | TGCGCCAGCAGCGTGGGACAGGGGGCGCCAGGAGAGACCCAGTACTTC
- | TRBJ1-4 | TRBV20-1 | - | CSVGGGEKLFF | TGCAGTGTGGGGGGAGGTGAAAAACTGTTTTTT
- | TRBJ2-5 | TRBV30 | - | CAWRTAKETQYF | TGTGCCTGGAGGACAGCGAAAGAGACCCAGTACTTC
- | TRBJ1-5 | TRBV4-1 | few | CASSQDMVREGQPQHF | TGCGCCAGCAGCCAAGATATGGTCAGGGAGGGTCAGCCCCAGCATTTT
- | TRBJ1-5 | TRBV19 | few | CASSITKDSNQPQHF | TGTGCCAGTAGTATAACGAAGGATAGCAATCAGCCCCAGCATTTT
TRBD1 | TRBJ2-3 | TRBV7-9 | few | CASSLTGVTDTQYF | TGTGCCAGCAGCTTGACAGGGGTCACAGATACGCAGTATTTT
TRBD1 | TRBJ2-3 | TRBV6-5 | - | CASRIDRAGDTQYF | TGTGCCAGCAGAATCGACAGGGCCGGGGATACGCAGTATTTT
- | TRBJ1-5 | TRBV19 | - | CASTQGGARQPQHF | TGTGCCAGTACCCAGGGAGGGGCACGGCAGCCCCAGCATTTT
- | TRBJ1-5 | TRBV7-2 | few | CASSQGPELRGNQPQHF | TGTGCCAGCAGCCAGGGACCCGAACTGAGGGGCAATCAGCCCCAGCATTTT
- | TRBJ2-5 | TRBV6-1 | - | CASRAMGGLVDQYF | TGTGCCAGCAGAGCCATGGGGGGATTGGTGGACCAGTACTTC
- | TRBJ2-7 | TRBV6-5 | few | CASSYEGRLYEQYF | TGTGCCAGCAGTTACGAGGGACGTTTATACGAGCAGTACTTC
- | TRBJ2-4 | TRBV29-1 | - | CSVEASQGGIQYF | TGCAGCGTTGAAGCCTCCCAGGGAGGCATTCAGTACTTC
- | TRBJ1-5 | TRBV28 | - | CATRNRAVQPQHF | TGTGCCACCAGGAACAGGGCCGTCCAGCCCCAGCATTTT
- | TRBJ2-1 | TRBV6-5 | - | CASSPPGGTYNEQFF | TGTGCCAGCAGCCCCCCCGGTGGCACCTACAATGAGCAGTTCTTC